Presented here are 26 T cell receptor beta chains from one specimen sequenced in a study of T cell changes during pregnancy in multiple sclerosis. The data were produced by immunoSEQ multiplex PCR, yet TCRdb's version contains in-frame clones alone and is incomplete. Of fewer than 80,000 clones in the sample, 94% were seen once. Sequencing was performed on CD4+ T cells from peripheral blood mononuclear cells, taken after pregnancy. The source of these receptors is a female donor with multiple sclerosis, enrolled in a pregnancy study.

This chain connects TRBV27 to TRBJ1-5; 9 bases line up with TRBD1. From germline, CDR1 is MNHEY and CDR2 SMNVEV (reference sequence). The CDR3 runs to 14 residues. V lost 5 bases, J lost 9 bases, and 8 bases stayed unmatched. DNA of the CDR3: TGTGCCAGCAGTCCCACAGGGGGCCTCGTGCCCCAGCATTTT. Its translation: CASSPTGGLVPQHF.

The chain carries TRBV19 and TRBJ1-1; no clear D gene. Trimming left V 1 base short and J 1 base short, with 13 bases between. There are 16 residues in the CDR3. Germline assignment: CDR1 LNHDA and CDR2 SQIVND (reference sequence). CDR3 region: CASSIGTGRRNTEAFF. In nucleotides, the CDR3 is TGTGCCAGTAGTATAGGAACCGGGAGGCGGAACACTGAAGCTTTCTTT.

J is TRBJ2-2 and V is TRBV28; 10 bases map to TRBD2. In germline, CDR1 is MDHEN, CDR2 SYDVKM. V dropped 3 bases and J dropped 1; count of bases not matched to a gene: 8. This CDR3 is 18 amino acids long. CDR3 DNA sequence: TGTGCCAGCAGTTTTTTAACTAGCGGGATGATGAACACCGGGGAGCTGTTTTTT. This sequence encodes CASSFLTSGMMNTGELFF.

J is TRBJ2-5 and V is TRBV19, with a tentative D call TRBD2 (5 bases). The CDR3 spans 15 residues. CDR1 is LNHDA, CDR2 SQIVND, per germline (reference sequence). Trimming pared 1 base from V and 5 bases from J, leaving 14 bases between. CDR3 loop: CASSIALGDGETQYF. The CDR3 DNA sequence: TGTGCCAGTAGTATAGCCCTCGGGGATGGGGAGACCCAGTACTTC.

The chain employs TRBV7-3 and TRBJ2-1; TRBD1 might be the D (5 bases). The germline V gene encodes CDR1 SGHTA and CDR2 FQGTGA. Trimming removed 2 bases from V and 1 base from J, with 6 bases in between. The CDR3 extends over 14 amino acids. CDR3 in DNA: TGTGCCAGCAGCTTACAGGGATCCTACAATGAGCAGTTCTTC. This encodes CASSLQGSYNEQFF.

The sample holds one count of this clone. The V call is TRBV5-4, the J call TRBJ1-4, with D possibly matching TRBD1 (5 bases). CDR1 is SGHNT, CDR2 YYREEE, per germline (reference sequence). The CDR3 has 15 amino acids. Between the trimmed V and J ends, which lost 4 bases and 0 bases, there was a span of 10 bases. The DNA of the CDR3 is TGTGCCAGCAGCCCTGGGGGGACAACTAATGAAAAACTGTTTTTT. This translates into CASSPGGTTNEKLFF.

The chain joins TRBV28 to TRBJ1-1; D remains ambiguous. V gave up 8 bases and J gave up 4 bases, with 14 bases separating them. The CDR3 extends over 13 amino acids. The germline V gene has CDR1 MDHEN and CDR2 SYDVKM. This CDR3 reads CASGWGGSTEAFF. The CDR3 region has the DNA TGTGCCAGCGGCTGGGGAGGTAGCACTGAAGCTTTCTTT.

The chain joins TRBV7-8 to TRBJ1-1; D gene unclear. Trimming cost V 5 bases and J 11 bases, with 15 bases left between them. CDR1 SGHVS and CDR2 FQNEAQ come from the germline V gene. This CDR3 region has 12 residues. CDR3 in amino acids: CASSPSAGKAFF. In nucleotides, the CDR3 is TGTGCCAGCAGCCCATCGGCCGGGAAGGCTTTCTTT.

This clone showed up just once. The chain carries TRBV5-1 and TRBJ2-1; tentative D call: TRBD2 (5 bases). With 3 bases removed from V and 0 bases from J, the gap between germline ends came to 16 bases. The CDR3 loop spans 17 amino acids. Germline lookup yields CDR1 SGHRS and CDR2 YFSETQ. As DNA, the CDR3 is TGCGCCAGCAGCTCAATAGGTCGACTAAACTCCTACAATGAGCAGTTCTTC. It is translated as CASSSIGRLNSYNEQFF.

The chain is built from TRBV28 and TRBJ1-5; D unresolved. The CDR3 covers 16 residues. Trimming took off 9 bases at V and 0 bases at J, with 18 bases between the two ends. Germline loops: CDR1 MDHEN, CDR2 SYDVKM. The CDR3 coding sequence is TGTGCCAGTCAAAGGAGGCAGCTCTATAGCAATCAGCCCCAGCATTTT. It codes for CASQRRQLYSNQPQHF.

This chain uses TRBV2 with TRBJ1-2; 7 bases agree with TRBD1. V gave up 10 bases and J gave up 3 bases; unmatched junction bases: 11. CDR1 SNHLY and CDR2 FYNNEI come from the germline V gene. The CDR3 is made up of 14 amino acids. The CDR3 DNA reads as TGTGCCACCGTTTACAGGGGCGTCGACTATGGCTACACCTTC. This gives the protein CATVYRGVDYGYTF.

This rearrangement joins TRBV5-4 to TRBJ2-1; D is possibly TRBD2 (6 bases). CDR1 and CDR2 from the germline V gene are SGHNT and YYREEE (reference sequence). The CDR3 is 13 residues long. V was clipped by 4 bases and J by 12 bases, with 17 bases between them. The CDR3 region has the DNA TGTGCCAGCAGCCCCAGGGTAGCGGCCTTGCAGTTCTTC. It encodes CASSPRVAALQFF.

This chain connects TRBV5-1 to TRBJ2-5; TRBD1 might be the D (5 bases). The CDR3 length is 14 residues. The V gene lost 2 bases and the J gene lost 3 bases, with 11 bases spanning the gap. Germline CDR1 SGHRS, CDR2 YFSETQ. CDR3 nucleotide sequence: TGCGCCAGCAGCTTAGCTGGGGCGAAAGAGACCCAGTACTTC. Translated: CASSLAGAKETQYF.

The chain carries TRBV7-9 and TRBJ2-1; the D gene is possibly TRBD2 (5 bases). The germline gives CDR1 SEHNR, CDR2 FQNEAQ (reference sequence). V lost 9 bases and J 2 bases, leaving 11 bases between the germline ends. This CDR3 has 13 amino acids. The CDR3 sequence is CASGEGAYNEQFF. CDR3 DNA sequence: TGTGCCAGTGGTGAGGGAGCCTACAATGAGCAGTTCTTC.

The chain uses TRBV28 and TRBJ2-3, with D possibly TRBD2 on 5 matching bases. Germline assignment: CDR1 MDHEN and CDR2 SYDVKM. The CDR3 consists of 16 residues. V was shortened by 4 bases and J by 0 bases, with 14 bases between the two germline ends. This CDR3 is CASSSSVGLSTDTQYF. CDR3 DNA sequence: TGTGCCAGCAGTTCGTCAGTCGGACTTAGCACAGATACGCAGTATTTT.

This chain links TRBV27 with TRBJ1-2; no definite D call. CDR3 length: 15 amino acids. Per the germline V gene, CDR1 is MNHEY and CDR2 is SMNVEV (reference sequence). Trimming left V 3 bases short and J 0 bases short, with 11 bases between. The DNA of the CDR3 is TGTGCCAGCAGTTTCTCCACAGCCTCTAACTATGGCTACACCTTC. This sequence encodes CASSFSTASNYGYTF.

This clone was detected only once. The rearrangement joins TRBV7-9 to TRBJ1-2; D possibly corresponds to TRBD1 (6 bases). This CDR3 spans 16 amino acids. Trimming stripped 5 bases from V and 8 bases from J, with 24 bases between. Germline CDR1 reads SEHNR; CDR2 reads FQNEAQ (reference sequence). The CDR3 reads CASSPPGVPGLGGYTF. The CDR3 coding sequence is TGTGCCAGCAGCCCTCCAGGGGTACCGGGGCTAGGCGGCTACACCTTC.

This chain uses TRBV5-1 with TRBJ2-1; TRBD1 matches at 8 bases. The CDR3 runs to 16 residues. Germline V gene data show CDR1 as SGHRS and CDR2 as YFSETQ. V lost 0 bases, J lost 6 bases, and 8 bases stayed unmatched. CDR3 bases: TGCGCCAGCAGCTTGGCCCCAGGGGGCGCGGTCAATGAGCAGTTCTTC. The encoded protein is CASSLAPGGAVNEQFF.

This clone was counted a single time. CDR3 sequence (DNA): TGCGCCAGCAGCTTGGCCGGTAAAGTCAATGAGCAGTTCTTC. Translation gives CASSLAGKVNEQFF. This chain connects TRBV5-1 to TRBJ2-1; D gene unclear. The length of the CDR3 is 14 residues. V was clipped by 0 bases and J by 6 bases, with 10 bases between them. From germline, CDR1 is SGHRS and CDR2 YFSETQ.

The chain couples TRBV7-9 to TRBJ1-5; 7 bases map to TRBD1. This CDR3 contains 19 residues. With V trimmed by 4 bases and J by 3 bases, 18 bases remained unmatched. Germline V gene lookup returns CDR1 SEHNR and CDR2 FQNEAQ (reference sequence). The CDR3 spells CASSSIVIGGAMDNQPQHF. DNA of the CDR3: TGTGCCAGCAGCTCAATAGTTATAGGGGGCGCGATGGACAATCAGCCCCAGCATTTT. Full variable domain (remainder filled in from reference TRBV7-9 and TRBJ1-5): DTGVSQNPRHKITKRGQNVTFRCDPISEHNRLYWYRQTLGQGPEFLTYFQNEAQLEKSRLLSDRFSAERPKGSFSTLEIQRTEQGDSAMYLCASSSIVIGGAMDNQPQHFGDGTRLSIL.

This clone showed up just once. This chain uses TRBV19 with TRBJ1-3; perhaps TRBD1 as D (6 bases). The CDR3 consists of 15 residues. V was shortened by 2 bases and J by 0 bases, with 8 bases between the two germline ends. Germline-derived CDR1 and CDR2 are LNHDA and SQIVND (reference sequence). Here the CDR3 reads CASSIRGGSGNTIYF. CDR3 nucleotide sequence: TGTGCCAGTAGTATACGAGGGGGCTCTGGAAACACCATATATTTT.

This chain joins TRBV2 and TRBJ2-1; 8 bases are a match to TRBD2. Germline CDR1 reads SNHLY; CDR2 reads FYNNEI. J was trimmed by 4 bases and V by 7 bases; bases with no gene match: 6. The CDR3 loop spans 14 amino acids. The CDR3 DNA follows: TGTGCCAGCAATAGCGGGAATTTGTACAATGAGCAGTTCTTC. It codes for CASNSGNLYNEQFF.

The table lists this clone with a count of one. The chain is built from TRBV29-1 and TRBJ2-7; 9 bases fit TRBD1. Germline V lookup: CDR1 SQVTM, CDR2 ANQGSEA. The ends lost 5 bases at V and 2 bases at J; junction bases unmatched: 13. The length of the CDR3 is 16 residues. CDR3 coding DNA: TGCAGCGTTCGACAGGGGGGGGCTAGCGGACCCTACGAGCAGTACTTC. Amino acid sequence: CSVRQGGASGPYEQYF.

The chain is built from TRBV12-5 and TRBJ2-3; tentative D call: TRBD2 (6 bases). V lost 3 bases and J lost 10, with 14 bases in between. The CDR3 runs to 13 residues. In germline, CDR1 is LGHNT, CDR2 FRNRAP. The CDR3 protein is CASGLSGTEAQYF. CDR3 nucleotides: TGTGCTAGTGGTTTATCCGGGACTGAGGCGCAGTATTTT.

This rearrangement joins TRBV29-1 to TRBJ2-1; 8 bases match TRBD1. Germline values: CDR1 SQVTM, CDR2 ANQGSEA. V was pared by 6 bases and J by 1 base, with 8 bases of the junction left unmatched. CDR3 size: 15 residues. CDR3 sequence (DNA): TGCAGCGTCTTATCCAGGGGGCCGTCCTACAATGAGCAGTTCTTC. Residues: CSVLSRGPSYNEQFF.

The chain couples TRBV15 to TRBJ2-5; D perhaps matches TRBD1 (5 bases). The CDR3 spans 15 residues. V was trimmed by 5 bases and J by 3 bases, leaving 16 bases between them. Germline V CDR1 and CDR2: LNHNV, YYDKDF (reference sequence). DNA of the CDR3: TGTGCCACCAGCCAAGGTCAAGGGGTCGAAGAGACCCAGTACTTC. It translates to CATSQGQGVEETQYF.